What follows are 27 T cell receptor beta chains derived from one specimen sequenced in a study of blood T cell repertoires in COVID-19. Here immunoSEQ multiplex PCR was the method, and the copy in TCRdb shows in-frame clones only, minus some. The sample includes 140,000 or so clones, 85% to 90% of them seen just once. The sample consisted of PBMCs or T cells enriched from blood (not recorded which). The receptors were gathered from a man aged 60 to 69 who had recovered from COVID-19.

This sequence joins TRBV28 and TRBJ2-7, with D unresolved. The length of the CDR3 is 12 residues. Germline V gene lookup returns CDR1 MDHEN and CDR2 SYDVKM. Trimming left V 4 bases short and J 7 bases short, with 11 bases between. The CDR3 nucleotides are TGTGCCAGCAGTTCCCCTGGCCGTGAGCAGTACTTC. Its translation is CASSSPGREQYF.

The chain employs TRBV11-2 and TRBJ2-6; 11 nucleotides align to TRBD1. The CDR3 extends over 18 amino acids. CDR1 is SGHAT, CDR2 FQNNGV, per germline. V gave up 5 bases and J gave up 4 bases; unmatched junction bases: 10. The CDR3 sequence is CASSKNWDRGSGANVLTF. The DNA for the CDR3 is TGTGCCAGCAGCAAAAATTGGGACAGGGGGTCGGGGGCCAACGTCCTGACTTTC.

This clone was recorded once. The CDR3 coding sequence is TGTGCCAGCAAAGGCGGGAGGGCCTCCTACGAGCAGTACTTC. This translates into CASKGGRASYEQYF. The V gene is TRBV2, the J gene TRBJ2-7; 9 bases are shared with TRBD2. Per germline, CDR1 SNHLY and CDR2 FYNNEI. V was pared by 7 bases and J by 0 bases, with 4 bases of the junction left unmatched. CDR3 length equals 14 residues.

The chain uses TRBV28 and TRBJ1-2, with unresolved D. The CDR3 totals 13 residues. V lost 4 bases to trimming and J lost 8 bases, with 14 bases between them. Germline-derived CDR1 and CDR2 are MDHEN and SYDVKM. The CDR3 sequence is CASSSGMGGGYTF. CDR3 sequence (DNA): TGTGCCAGCAGTTCCGGGATGGGTGGGGGCTACACCTTC.

J is TRBJ2-2 and V is TRBV18; no firm D call. The ends were cut back, 8 bases at V and 11 bases at J, with 12 bases in the middle. Germline loops: CDR1 KGHSH, CDR2 LQKENI. The CDR3 loop spans 11 amino acids. The CDR3 DNA follows: TGTGCCAGCGATAAGCGAGGCGAGCTGTTTTTT. The encoded protein is CASDKRGELFF.

The chain has TRBV6-5 and TRBJ2-7; possible D gene TRBD2, 5 bases. The V gene lost 6 bases and the J gene lost 1 base, with 7 bases spanning the gap. Germline assignment: CDR1 MNHEY and CDR2 SVGAGI. This CDR3 is 12 amino acids long. CDR3 coding DNA: TGTGCCAGCAGCGGGGTGTCCTACGAGCAGTACTTC. Its protein product is CASSGVSYEQYF.

The chain joins TRBV30 to TRBJ1-6; perhaps TRBD1 as D (6 bases). The CDR3 covers 13 residues. V was shortened by 6 bases and J by 10 bases, with 16 bases between the two germline ends. Germline CDR1 and CDR2: GTSNPN and SVGIG (reference sequence). CDR3 DNA: TGTGCCTGTAAAACAGGGAGCGTCTCACCCCTCCACTTT. Amino acids: CACKTGSVSPLHF.

V is TRBV30 and J is TRBJ2-2, with TRBD2 matching 7 bases. The CDR3 extends over 13 amino acids. The V and J ends lost 2 bases and 5 bases, in that order; junction bases with no gene match: 2. Germline V gene sequence: CDR1 GTSNPN, CDR2 SVGIG (reference sequence). CDR3 amino acids: CAWSWGGTGELFF. The CDR3 DNA reads TGTGCCTGGAGTTGGGGGGGGACCGGGGAGCTGTTTTTT.

The chain combines TRBV11-2 with TRBJ2-7; no firm D call. The V gene lost 5 bases and the J gene lost 2 bases, with 13 bases spanning the gap. The CDR3 covers 14 residues. Germline V gives CDR1 SGHAT, CDR2 FQNNGV. CDR3 in amino acids: CASSEASRAYEQYF. CDR3 in DNA: TGTGCCAGCAGCGAGGCCTCTCGGGCCTACGAGCAGTACTTC.

This clone has just a few counts. V usage is TRBV27 and J usage is TRBJ1-3; D remains ambiguous. Germline loops: CDR1 MNHEY, CDR2 SMNVEV (reference sequence). The CDR3 length is 13 residues. The V end lost 7 bases, the J end lost 3 bases, and 10 bases lay between the germline ends. For the CDR3, the DNA is TGTGCCAGCAAGCGGGGTAGTGGAAACACCATATATTTT. Translating it yields CASKRGSGNTIYF.

The chain links TRBV27 to TRBJ2-3; 10 bases fit TRBD2. Germline values: CDR1 MNHEY, CDR2 SMNVEV (reference sequence). CDR3 size: 15 residues. The V segment lost 4 bases and the J segment 5 bases; nucleotides outside the gene matches: 6. This CDR3 is CASSWIGTSVDTQYF. The CDR3 DNA follows: TGTGCCAGCAGTTGGATTGGGACTAGCGTAGATACGCAGTATTTT.

V is TRBV28 and J is TRBJ1-5; maybe TRBD1 (5 bases). Germline CDR1 MDHEN, CDR2 SYDVKM. The CDR3 totals 15 residues. Trimming removed 2 bases at V and 6 bases at J, with 14 bases between. CDR3 amino acids: CASSLGGGSFQPQHF. DNA of the CDR3: TGTGCCAGCAGTTTAGGGGGGGGGTCTTTTCAGCCCCAGCATTTT.

V is TRBV4-2 and J is TRBJ1-1; TRBD1 might be the D (5 bases). V shed 4 bases and J shed 0 bases, with 12 bases lying between them. Germline V CDR1 and CDR2: LGHNA, YNFKEQ. This CDR3 has 15 amino acids. This CDR3 reads CASSPGQLLNTEAFF. In DNA, the CDR3 is TGTGCCAGCAGCCCCGGACAACTTTTGAACACTGAAGCTTTCTTT.

The chain recombines TRBV19 with TRBJ2-7; 10 bases are a match to TRBD1. Germline V gene lookup returns CDR1 LNHDA and CDR2 SQIVND (reference sequence). This CDR3 is built from 15 residues. After removal of 3 bases from V and 2 bases from J, the junction contained 4 bases not matched to a gene. CDR3 nucleotides: TGTGCCAGTAGTATCGGGACAGGGGAGACCTACGAGCAGTACTTC. It yields the protein CASSIGTGETYEQYF.

This clone has only one observation. This chain joins TRBV11-2 and TRBJ2-7, with D possibly matching TRBD1 (6 bases). V was shortened by 3 bases and J by 10 bases, with 25 bases between the two germline ends. CDR3 length: 16 amino acids. Germline V gene data show CDR1 as SGHAT and CDR2 as FQNNGV. The CDR3 DNA reads as TGTGCCAGCAGCTTCCCAGGGGAGATCCCTCAATCGGTCCAGTACTTC. Encoded protein: CASSFPGEIPQSVQYF.

This rearrangement joins TRBV28 to TRBJ2-7; D may be TRBD1 (6 bases). The CDR3 totals 16 residues. With 5 bases removed from V and 4 bases from J, the gap between germline ends came to 21 bases. CDR1 MDHEN and CDR2 SYDVKM come from the germline V gene. CDR3 protein: CASSPPRQGLKYEQYF. CDR3 nucleotides: TGTGCCAGCAGTCCGCCCCGGCAGGGGCTGAAATACGAGCAGTACTTC.

The chain couples TRBV27 to TRBJ2-3; possible D gene TRBD2, 6 bases. V shed 8 bases and J shed 6 bases, with 18 bases lying between them. The CDR3 has 14 amino acids. Per germline, CDR1 MNHEY and CDR2 SMNVEV (reference sequence). The CDR3: CASASLTGVDTQYF. In DNA form, the CDR3 reads TGTGCCAGCGCTTCGCTAACGGGAGTTGATACGCAGTATTTT.

The chain joins TRBV28 to TRBJ1-5; TRBD1 aligns across 7 bases. Germline V gives CDR1 MDHEN, CDR2 SYDVKM. Trimming took 2 bases from V and 6 from J; bases not matched to a gene: 19. The CDR3 covers 19 residues. CDR3 amino acids: CASSLRADLTGIFPQPQHF. The CDR3 DNA reads TGTGCCAGCAGTTTAAGGGCCGATTTGACAGGGATTTTCCCTCAGCCCCAGCATTTT. The full variable domain, in which reference TRBV28 and TRBJ1-5 provide the parts outside the CDR3, is DVKVTQSSRYLVKRTGEKVFLECVQDMDHENMFWYRQDPGLGLRLIYFSYDVKMKEKGDIPEGYSVSREKKERFSLILESASTNQTSMYLCASSLRADLTGIFPQPQHFGDGTRLSIL.

The chain is built from TRBV28 and TRBJ2-1; D remains ambiguous. CDR3 length equals 12 residues. Trimming took off 5 bases at V and 7 bases at J, with 9 bases between the two ends. Germline lookup yields CDR1 MDHEN and CDR2 SYDVKM. The CDR3 nucleotides are TGTGCCAGCAGTATCCCTCGGAATGAGCAGTTCTTC. It encodes CASSIPRNEQFF.

V usage is TRBV11-1 and J usage is TRBJ2-1; a possible D gene is TRBD2 (6 bases). Deletions cut 5 bases from V and 6 bases from J, with 17 bases between. The CDR3 spans 15 residues. Looked up from germline, CDR1 is SGHAT and CDR2 is FQDESV (reference sequence). CDR3 bases: TGTGCCAGCAGCCCCCGCGGGGTTAGCGGCAATGAGCAGTTCTTC. This gives the protein CASSPRGVSGNEQFF.

The rearrangement joins TRBV13 to TRBJ2-3; 10 bases line up with TRBD2. The V gene's germline CDR1 is PRHDT and CDR2 FYEKMQ (reference sequence). The V and J ends lost 5 bases and 3 bases, in that order; junction bases with no gene match: 8. This CDR3 region has 16 residues. The DNA for the CDR3 is TGTGCCAGCAGCGTAAGCGGGGGGGCCTGGACAGATACGCAGTATTTT. Residues: CASSVSGGAWTDTQYF.

V is TRBV6-5 and J is TRBJ1-1, with TRBD1 matching 7 bases. Losses at the gene ends were 6 bases for V and 2 bases for J; bases not matched to a gene: 6. CDR1 and CDR2 from the germline V gene are MNHEY and SVGAGI. The CDR3 has 14 amino acids. The CDR3 reads CASSPGQSNTEAFF. In DNA, the CDR3 is TGTGCCAGCAGCCCGGGACAGAGTAACACTGAAGCTTTCTTT.

The V gene is TRBV2, the J gene TRBJ2-7; a weak D match, TRBD1 (7 bases). The germline V gene has CDR1 SNHLY and CDR2 FYNNEI. Trimming removed 5 bases at V and 6 bases at J, with 17 bases between. This CDR3 region has 14 residues. CDR3 in amino acids: CASSPTGGGVEQYF. The CDR3 DNA sequence: TGTGCCAGCAGTCCCACTGGAGGGGGCGTCGAGCAGTACTTC.

V and J are TRBV27 and TRBJ2-1, with a possible D match to TRBD2 (7 bases). Germline CDR1 is MNHEY and CDR2 is SMNVEV (reference sequence). This CDR3 is built from 19 residues. Trimming stripped 0 bases from V and 4 bases from J, with 22 bases between. The CDR3 DNA follows: TGTGCCAGCAGTTTATCCTTTGGGGGGGCTCGGGGCCGATACAATGAGCAGTTCTTC. It codes for CASSLSFGGARGRYNEQFF.

The V gene is TRBV7-9, the J gene TRBJ2-1, with 11 positions matching TRBD2. The CDR3 totals 15 residues. The germline V gene has CDR1 SEHNR and CDR2 FQNEAQ (reference sequence). The ends lost 1 base at V and 10 bases at J; junction bases unmatched: 6. Here the CDR3 DNA reads TGTGCCAGCAGCTTAGTGACTAGCGGGGCTAAGGAGCAGTTCTTC. Translation: CASSLVTSGAKEQFF.

The rearrangement links TRBV6-1 to TRBJ1-2, with 10 bases fitting TRBD1. The CDR3 contains 15 residues. Germline-derived CDR1 and CDR2 are MNHNS and SASEGT. V was clipped by 2 bases and J by 3 bases; unmatched bases: 3. Written as DNA, the CDR3 is TGTGCCAGCAGTGAACTGACAGGGGGCGACTATGGCTACACCTTC. It codes for CASSELTGGDYGYTF.

This clone was recorded only once. The chain couples TRBV10-2 to TRBJ2-7, with 16 bases identical to TRBD2. This CDR3 comprises 18 residues. Germline assignment: CDR1 WSHSY and CDR2 SAAADI. V lost 7 bases, J lost 2 bases, and 11 bases stayed unmatched. The CDR3: CASNSPTGTSGRAYEQYF. The CDR3 DNA follows: TGCGCCAGCAACTCCCCAACCGGGACTAGCGGGAGGGCCTACGAGCAGTACTTC.